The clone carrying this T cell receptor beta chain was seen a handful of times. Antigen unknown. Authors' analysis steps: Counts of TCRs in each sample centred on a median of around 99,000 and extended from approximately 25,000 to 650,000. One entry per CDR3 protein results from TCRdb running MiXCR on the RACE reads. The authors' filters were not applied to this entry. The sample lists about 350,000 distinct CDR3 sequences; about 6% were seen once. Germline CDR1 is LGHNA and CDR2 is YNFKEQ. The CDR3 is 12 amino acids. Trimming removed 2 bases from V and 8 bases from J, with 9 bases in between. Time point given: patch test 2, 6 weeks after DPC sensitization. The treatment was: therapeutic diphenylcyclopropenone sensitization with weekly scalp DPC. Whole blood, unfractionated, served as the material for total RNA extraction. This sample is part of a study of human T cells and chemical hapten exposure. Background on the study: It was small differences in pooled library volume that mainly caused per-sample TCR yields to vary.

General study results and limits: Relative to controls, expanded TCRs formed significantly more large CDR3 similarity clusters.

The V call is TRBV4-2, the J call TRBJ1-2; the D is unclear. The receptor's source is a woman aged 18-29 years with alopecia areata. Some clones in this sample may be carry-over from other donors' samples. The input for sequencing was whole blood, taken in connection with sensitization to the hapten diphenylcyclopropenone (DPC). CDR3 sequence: CASSQRPEGYTF. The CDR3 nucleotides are TGTGCCAGCAGCCAAAGACCTGAGGGCTACACCTTC.